A single sample gave rise to the 26 T cell receptor beta chains below, sequenced in a study of cytomegalovirus exposure and HLA in healthy donors. PCR used 60 Vbeta primers and 13 Jbeta primers. Measured with immunoSEQ multiplex PCR; TCRdb has only the in-frame clones, and not every one. This table holds 150,000 to 200,000 clones, roughly four fifths found once. The sequenced sample was PBMCs. The origin of the receptors is a young man in good health and CMV-seronegative.

This clone was counted a few times. This chain connects TRBV2 to TRBJ2-1; weak D call: TRBD1 (7 bases). Trimming took 9 bases from V and 8 from J, leaving 17 bases between them. CDR3 length: 13 residues. Germline-derived CDR1 and CDR2 are SNHLY and FYNNEI. The CDR3 here is CAREGQPRDEQFF. The CDR3 DNA sequence: TGTGCCAGGGAGGGACAGCCTCGCGATGAGCAGTTCTTC.

CDR3 sequence (DNA): TGTGCCAGCAGGGTAGTAGGGGGATTATCCGAGCAGTACTTC. It codes for CASRVVGGLSEQYF. The rearrangement links TRBV27 to TRBJ2-7; possibly TRBD1 for D (6 bases). Trimming pared 6 bases from V and 6 bases from J, leaving 18 bases between. The length of the CDR3 is 14 residues. Germline lookup yields CDR1 MNHEY and CDR2 SMNVEV (reference sequence).

Turning to this clone: Other DNA variants within this sample encode the same CDR3. The genes are TRBV5-1 and TRBJ2-7; TRBD1 matches at 7 bases. Germline CDR1 and CDR2: SGHRS and YFSETQ. CDR3 length: 14 residues. V was pared by 0 bases and J by 2 bases, with 2 bases of the junction left unmatched. The CDR3 DNA follows: TGCGCCAGCAGCTTGGCAGGGACAGCCTACGAGCAGTACTTC. This translates into CASSLAGTAYEQYF.

CDR3 coding DNA: TGTGCCACCAGCAGAGAACAGGGAGCCTACGAGCAGTACTTC. Translation gives CATSREQGAYEQYF. The chain couples TRBV15 to TRBJ2-7; D might be TRBD1 (6 bases). V lost 0 bases to trimming and J lost 2 bases, with 8 bases between them. The germline CDR1 and CDR2 sequences are LNHNV and YYDKDF (reference sequence). There are 14 residues in the CDR3.

CDR3 sequence reads: CASSSELSPLHF. DNA for the CDR3: TGTGCCAGCAGTTCCGAACTATCACCCCTCCACTTT. The chain employs TRBV6-6 and TRBJ1-6; D is uncertain. CDR3 length: 12 amino acids. Germline lookup yields CDR1 MNHNY and CDR2 SVGAGI (reference sequence). The V end lost 4 bases, the J end lost 10 bases, and 8 bases lay between the germline ends.

A single count supports this clone. The chain links TRBV14 to TRBJ2-7; 10 nucleotides align to TRBD1. This CDR3 region has 17 residues. The germline V gene encodes CDR1 SGHDN and CDR2 FVKESK. V shed 0 bases and J 2 bases; nucleotides not matched to a gene: 7. CDR3 protein: CASSQDTRDRGPYEQYF. CDR3 DNA: TGTGCCAGCAGCCAAGATACCCGGGACAGGGGCCCCTACGAGCAGTACTTC. Filled out from reference TRBV14 and TRBJ2-7, the complete variable domain reads EAGVTQFPSHSVIEKGQTVTLRCDPISGHDNLYWYRRVMGKEIKFLLHFVKESKQDESGMPNNRFLAERTGGTYSTLKVQPAELEDSGVYFCASSQDTRDRGPYEQYFGPGTRLTVT.

The chain links TRBV6-1 to TRBJ2-7; 13 bases match TRBD2. The CDR3 extends over 14 amino acids. CDR1 is MNHNS and CDR2 is SASEGT in the germline V gene. With V trimmed by 8 bases and J by 2 bases, 3 bases remained unmatched. CDR3 amino acids: CASDGLAGAYEQYF. The CDR3 bases are TGTGCCAGCGACGGACTAGCGGGAGCCTACGAGCAGTACTTC.

The count of this clone is one. The V gene is TRBV28, the J gene TRBJ2-7; 7 nucleotides align to TRBD1. This CDR3 comprises 15 residues. With 7 bases clipped from V and 1 base from J, the junction kept 10 bases outside the gene matches. Germline values: CDR1 MDHEN, CDR2 SYDVKM. The CDR3 region has the DNA TGTGCCAGCATCCCACGGGCAGGGGGTTCCTACGAGCAGTACTTC. Translating gives CASIPRAGGSYEQYF.

DNA of the CDR3: TGTGCCAGCAAGCGGCAGTCGAACACTGAAGCTTTCTTT. Translating gives CASKRQSNTEAFF. This rearrangement joins TRBV7-3 to TRBJ1-1, with no clear D. CDR1 SGHTA and CDR2 FQGTGA come from the germline V gene. Trimming pared 7 bases from V and 1 base from J, leaving 10 bases between. The CDR3 spans 13 residues.

This clone occurred once. The genes are TRBV7-3 and TRBJ1-1; no reliable D call. Trimming stripped 5 bases from V and 8 bases from J, with 15 bases between. Germline-derived CDR1 and CDR2 are SGHTA and FQGTGA. The CDR3 runs to 13 residues. This CDR3 is CASSPRSSSEAFF. As DNA, the CDR3 is TGTGCCAGCAGCCCTCGTAGCTCTTCCGAAGCTTTCTTT.

In nucleotides, the CDR3 is TGTGCCAGCAGAAGAGGCAGTCTGGACTATGGCTACACCTTC. Encoded protein: CASRRGSLDYGYTF. The V call is TRBV28, the J call TRBJ1-2, with D hard to call. Trimming removed 6 bases at V and 3 bases at J, with 14 bases between. The CDR3 is 14 amino acids. Germline values: CDR1 MDHEN, CDR2 SYDVKM.

The V and J genes are TRBV6-1 and TRBJ1-3, with D perhaps TRBD1 (5 bases). The germline gives CDR1 MNHNS, CDR2 SASEGT. V lost 9 bases and J 0 bases, leaving 15 bases between the germline ends. This CDR3 spans 15 amino acids. CDR3 sequence: CASYGTADSGNTIYF. The CDR3, as DNA: TGTGCCAGTTACGGGACTGCAGACTCTGGAAACACCATATATTTT.

The table lists this clone with a count of one. V gene TRBV28 combines with J gene TRBJ2-7; D unresolved. CDR1 and CDR2 (germline): MDHEN, SYDVKM. The CDR3 spans 9 residues. The V end lost 10 bases, the J end lost 3 bases, and 4 bases lay between the germline ends. The chain's CDR3 is CATLYEQYF. Written as DNA, the CDR3 is TGTGCCACACTCTACGAGCAGTACTTC.

The V gene is TRBV2, the J gene TRBJ2-3, with 13 bases lining up with TRBD2. Germline CDR1 and CDR2: SNHLY and FYNNEI. The CDR3 has 18 residues. The V and J ends lost 4 bases and 0 bases, in that order; junction bases with no gene match: 7. CDR3 coding DNA: TGTGCCAGCAGTGTGACTAGCGGGAGGTATACTAGCACAGATACGCAGTATTTT. This translates into CASSVTSGRYTSTDTQYF. The entire variable domain, with the rest obtained from reference TRBV2 and TRBJ2-3, is as follows: EPEVTQTPSHQVTQMGQEVILRCVPISNHLYFYWYRQILGQKVEFLVSFYNNEISEKSEIFDDQFSVERPDGSNFTLKIRSTKLEDSAMYFCASSVTSGRYTSTDTQYFGPGTRLTVL.

V is TRBV7-9 and J is TRBJ1-1; D unclear. The CDR3 loop spans 13 amino acids. Trimming pared 4 bases from V and 0 bases from J, leaving 6 bases between. Germline V gene data show CDR1 as SEHNR and CDR2 as FQNEAQ (reference sequence). CDR3 in DNA: TGTGCCAGCAGCTCCCCAGTGAACACTGAAGCTTTCTTT. Residues: CASSSPVNTEAFF.

The chain's CDR3 is CASSLTSLSDEQFF. CDR3 coding DNA: TGTGCCAGCAGCTTAACTTCCTTAAGCGATGAGCAGTTCTTC. V gene TRBV7-3 combines with J gene TRBJ2-1, with unresolved D. V lost 0 bases to trimming and J lost 8 bases, with 11 bases between them. Looked up from germline, CDR1 is SGHTA and CDR2 is FQGTGA. The CDR3 loop spans 14 amino acids.

The rearrangement links TRBV11-2 to TRBJ2-7; TRBD1 matches 7 bases. The CDR3 sequence is 16 residues long. Unmatched junction bases numbered 13, after V lost 7 bases and J lost 1 base. CDR1 and CDR2 (germline): SGHAT, FQNNGV. The CDR3 reads CASTSPQGIASYEQYF. The CDR3 nucleotides read TGTGCCAGCACCTCACCACAGGGGATAGCATCCTACGAGCAGTACTTC.

This clone was detected a few times. In nucleotides, the CDR3 is TGTGCCAGCAGAGAGACTAGCGGGTCCGCCTACGAGCAGTACTTC. Translated: CASRETSGSAYEQYF. This chain connects TRBV6-5 to TRBJ2-7, with 10 bases fitting TRBD2. There are 15 residues in the CDR3. From germline, CDR1 is MNHEY and CDR2 SVGAGI. Losses at the gene ends were 6 bases for V and 2 bases for J; bases not matched to a gene: 7.

This chain joins TRBV7-9 and TRBJ1-2; no firm D call. Trimming stripped 6 bases from V and 2 bases from J, with 13 bases between. Germline CDR1 reads SEHNR; CDR2 reads FQNEAQ (reference sequence). This CDR3 has 14 residues. CDR3 nucleotides: TGTGCCAGCAGTCAATACCGGGTGAACTATGGCTACACCTTC. The encoded protein is CASSQYRVNYGYTF.

As concerns this clone: Other DNA sequences of this sample code for an identical CDR3. V usage is TRBV28 and J usage is TRBJ1-5, with a tentative D call TRBD1 (6 bases). CDR1 and CDR2 from the germline V gene are MDHEN and SYDVKM. Trimming removed 4 bases from V and 6 bases from J, with 16 bases in between. The CDR3 has 15 amino acids. CDR3 nucleotides: TGTGCCAGCAGTTCCCAGGGGCAGGGAATTCAGCCCCAGCATTTT. Translated: CASSSQGQGIQPQHF.

The chain uses TRBV6-1 and TRBJ2-3; TRBD2 is a possible D gene (6 bases). CDR3 size: 18 residues. V was pared by 4 bases and J by 0 bases, with 20 bases between. Per the germline V gene, CDR1 is MNHNS and CDR2 is SASEGT. CDR3 in amino acids: CASSVLPLTGASTDTQYF. Here the CDR3 DNA reads TGTGCCAGCAGTGTATTGCCCTTGACGGGAGCTAGCACAGATACGCAGTATTTT.

This clone appeared a few times. The chain links TRBV5-4 to TRBJ2-2; TRBD2 agrees at 13 bases. CDR1 SGHNT and CDR2 YYREEE come from the germline V gene (reference sequence). This CDR3 contains 17 residues. Unmatched junction bases numbered 0, after V lost 0 bases and J lost 1 base. The CDR3 DNA is TGTGCCAGCAGCTTGGGACTAGCGGGAGGGAACACCGGGGAGCTGTTTTTT. Protein product: CASSLGLAGGNTGELFF.

The V call is TRBV6-5, the J call TRBJ2-1; 8 bases agree with TRBD2. Germline V gives CDR1 MNHEY, CDR2 SVGAGI. The CDR3 spans 14 residues. J was trimmed by 6 bases and V by 4 bases; bases with no gene match: 5. The CDR3 nucleotides read TGTGCCAGCAGTTTTCGGGAGGGTTTCAATGAGCAGTTCTTC. It codes for CASSFREGFNEQFF.

This rearrangement joins TRBV27 to TRBJ1-1, with D hard to call. V was shortened by 6 bases and J by 1 base, with 21 bases between the two germline ends. Per the germline V gene, CDR1 is MNHEY and CDR2 is SMNVEV (reference sequence). The CDR3 contains 17 residues. In DNA form, the CDR3 reads TGTGCCAGCAGCAACGCCCTCTTGTCTCGGGGGAACACTGAAGCTTTCTTT. Its protein is CASSNALLSRGNTEAFF.

This clone was seen many times. The chain has TRBV27 and TRBJ1-1, with 7 bases matching TRBD1. Germline V gene data show CDR1 as MNHEY and CDR2 as SMNVEV (reference sequence). The CDR3 has 14 residues. V shed 5 bases, J shed 5 bases, and the junction held 8 bases outside the gene matches. Here the CDR3 reads CASSLQGRRTEAFF. The CDR3 nucleotides read TGTGCCAGCAGTCTACAGGGGAGAAGGACTGAAGCTTTCTTT.

The rearrangement uses TRBV28 and TRBJ2-7; possibly TRBD1 for D (6 bases). The CDR3 extends over 14 amino acids. Germline lookup yields CDR1 MDHEN and CDR2 SYDVKM. Trimming shortened V by 6 bases and J by 3 bases, and 15 bases separated the two germline ends. The CDR3 coding sequence is TGTGCCAGCAGGGACCGGGACACAGTCTACGAGCAGTACTTC. Its translation is CASRDRDTVYEQYF.